This TCR beta chain was observed in a study of cytomegalovirus exposure and HLA in healthy donors. The CDR3 runs 16 residues. The ends were cut back, 0 bases at V and 2 bases at J, with 11 bases in the middle. The germline CDR1 and CDR2 sequences are SGHRS and YFSETQ. Primers included in the PCR were 60 Vbeta and 13 Jbeta primers. Generated by immunoSEQ multiplex PCR, the TCRdb table keeps only in-frame clones and is missing some. The sample records over 150,000 clones, around 77% being singletons. For this clone: Its antigen is as yet unknown.

Whole-study results and caveats: Cytomegalovirus status, reportedly, was diagnosed with high specificity and sensitivity by the classifier.

V usage is TRBV5-1 and J usage is TRBJ2-2, with D perhaps matching TRBD2 (6 bases). The sequenced sample was PBMCs. The TCR was taken from a woman aged 30 to 39 in good health and CMV-seronegative. Here the CDR3 DNA reads TGCGCCAGCAGCTTGGCCTCTAGCGCCAACACCGGGGAGCTGTTTTTT. Encoded protein: CASSLASSANTGELFF.